This T cell receptor (beta chain) comes out of a study of cytomegalovirus exposure and HLA in healthy donors. Unrecorded immune exposures were likely, despite nominal health at sampling. Primers for the PCR totalled 60 Vbeta and 13 Jbeta. TCRdb's table, derived via immunoSEQ multiplex PCR, lists solely in-frame clones and lacks some. Among more than 150,000 clones, roughly four fifths were seen once, and the ten largest hold around 2.1%. This CDR3 spans 15 amino acids. Germline CDR1 is SQVTM and CDR2 is ANQGSEA. Trimming removed 0 bases at V and 4 bases at J, with 15 bases between. This TCR was sampled from a woman between 18 and 29 years old in good health and CMV-seropositive. The V call is TRBV29-1, the J call TRBJ1-2; D unclear. The specimen sequenced was PBMCs. The DNA for the CDR3 is TGCAGCGTTGAAGAAGGTCGGGGAATGGGCTATGGCTACACCTTC. Translating gives CSVEEGRGMGYGYTF.